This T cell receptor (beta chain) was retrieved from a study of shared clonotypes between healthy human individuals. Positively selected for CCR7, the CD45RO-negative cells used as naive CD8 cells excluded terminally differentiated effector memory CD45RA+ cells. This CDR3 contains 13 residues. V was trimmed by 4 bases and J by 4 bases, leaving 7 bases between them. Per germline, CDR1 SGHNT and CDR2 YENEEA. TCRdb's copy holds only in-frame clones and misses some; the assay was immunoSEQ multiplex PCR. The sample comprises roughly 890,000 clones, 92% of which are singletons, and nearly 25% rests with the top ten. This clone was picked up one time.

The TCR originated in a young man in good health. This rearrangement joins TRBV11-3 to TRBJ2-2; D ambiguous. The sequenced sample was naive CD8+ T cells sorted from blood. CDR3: CASSSYLTGELFF. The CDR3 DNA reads TGTGCCAGCAGCTCCTACCTCACCGGGGAGCTGTTTTTT.